A selection of T cell receptor beta chains follows, all from one sample in a study of T cell changes during pregnancy in multiple sclerosis. Profiling relied on immunoSEQ multiplex PCR, and the TCRdb table lists in-frame clones only, not all of them. The sample includes 39,000 or so clones, around 90% seen only once; the top ten take approximately 9.1%. The specimen was CD8+ T cells from peripheral blood mononuclear cells, collected in the first trimester of pregnancy. The receptors come from a female donor with multiple sclerosis, enrolled in a pregnancy study. Each CDR3 is given with its conserved first and last residue. The D gene is left open where the match is weak.

TRBJ1-2 | TRBV6-5 | TRBD1 | CASRAGQWNGYTF
TRBJ2-1 | TRBV27 | . | CASSLGGAGNEQFF
TRBJ1-1 | TRBV6-4 | TRBD1 | CASRGQGGMNTEAFF
TRBJ2-1 | TRBV14 | TRBD2 | CASSQHSGRGSNEQFF
TRBJ1-2 | TRBV7-6 | TRBD1 | CASSLAQATGGAGGYTF
TRBJ1-5 | TRBV9 | TRBD1 | CASSGTGTGQPQHF
TRBJ2-7 | TRBV13 | . | CASSLVGPGAGASYEQYF
TRBJ1-5 | TRBV7-9 | TRBD1 | CASSRGQGGNQPQHF
TRBJ1-5 | TRBV27 | . | CASSTGNQPQHF
TRBJ2-1 | TRBV6-5 | . | CASSDYPNNEQFF
TRBJ1-1 | TRBV7-9 | TRBD1 | CASSPTTGERSTEAFF
TRBJ2-2 | TRBV4-1 | TRBD2 | CASSQDEREVTGELFF
TRBJ1-2 | TRBV2 | TRBD1 | CASSERGDRGDYGYTF
TRBJ2-6 | TRBV29-1 | . | CSVRDSGANVLTF
TRBJ1-2 | TRBV19 | . | CASRTGPYGYTF
TRBJ1-5 | TRBV19 | . | CASSSNSYSNQPQHF
TRBJ2-7 | TRBV6-1 | . | CASNKGETYEQYF
TRBJ2-3 | TRBV9 | . | CASSVGWGEETQYF
TRBJ1-2 | TRBV27 | . | CASSGGGEWYGYTF
TRBJ1-5 | TRBV18 | . | CASSPDTGYPNQPQHF
TRBJ2-1 | TRBV27 | . | CASSLYLPPSYNEQFF
TRBJ2-7 | TRBV5-1 | . | CASSPTTPSYEQYF
TRBJ2-1 | TRBV9 | . | CASSQGANEQFF
TRBJ1-5 | TRBV7-8 | . | CASSAPTYLNQPQHF
TRBJ1-5 | TRBV6-5 | . | CASSYGQTNQPQHF
TRBJ1-2 | TRBV7-9 | TRBD1 | CASSPGTGPRYTF
TRBJ2-1 | TRBV4-1 | TRBD2 | CASSQEAGGASYNEQFF
TRBJ2-1 | TRBV27 | . | CASSLMGSWDEQFF
TRBJ2-3 | TRBV9 | . | CASSPSNGGPDTQYF
TRBJ1-5 | TRBV27 | . | CASSDLASAGANQPQHF
TRBJ2-1 | TRBV7-8 | TRBD2 | CASSLYLAGAKIEQFF
TRBJ1-2 | TRBV29-1 | . | CSVELRQSPNYGYTF
TRBJ2-1 | TRBV9 | . | CASSTSSGLLYNEQFF
TRBJ2-7 | TRBV7-9 | TRBD2 | CASSPGLAGFTYEQYF
TRBJ1-2 | TRBV5-1 | TRBD1 | CASRGQGAAYGYTF
TRBJ1-1 | TRBV6-5 | . | CASSGLSDTEAFF
TRBJ2-7 | TRBV7-6 | . | CASEGEHYEQYF
TRBJ2-5 | TRBV7-6 | . | CASRAGPQETQYF
TRBJ2-1 | TRBV6-5 | TRBD2 | CASSLGTSGGLNEQFF
TRBJ2-5 | TRBV29-1 | . | CSVGDREWETQYF
TRBJ1-5 | TRBV19 | . | CASSNPSQAANQPQHF
TRBJ1-1 | TRBV5-4 | . | CASSRGVEAEAFF
TRBJ1-2 | TRBV27 | . | CASSLNRAHYGYTF
TRBJ2-4 | TRBV9 | TRBD2 | CASSASGNKNIQYF
TRBJ2-1 | TRBV27 | TRBD2 | CASSSSVGLAGGSPYNEQFF
TRBJ2-5 | TRBV19 | TRBD2 | CASSIGTSGANQETQYF
TRBJ2-3 | TRBV11-2 | . | CASSSIPNHWTKRDTQYF
TRBJ1-1 | TRBV19 | . | CASSMGLTGRTWAFF
TRBJ2-7 | TRBV7-9 | TRBD1 | CASSGLPGQGSHEQYF
TRBJ2-1 | TRBV6-4 | TRBD1 | CASSLWTGHNEQFF
TRBJ1-6 | TRBV6-5 | . | CAILRQAFNSPLHF
TRBJ2-7 | TRBV9 | TRBD2 | CASSGPSGDYEQYF
TRBJ2-5 | TRBV9 | . | CASSVVPSPAETQYF